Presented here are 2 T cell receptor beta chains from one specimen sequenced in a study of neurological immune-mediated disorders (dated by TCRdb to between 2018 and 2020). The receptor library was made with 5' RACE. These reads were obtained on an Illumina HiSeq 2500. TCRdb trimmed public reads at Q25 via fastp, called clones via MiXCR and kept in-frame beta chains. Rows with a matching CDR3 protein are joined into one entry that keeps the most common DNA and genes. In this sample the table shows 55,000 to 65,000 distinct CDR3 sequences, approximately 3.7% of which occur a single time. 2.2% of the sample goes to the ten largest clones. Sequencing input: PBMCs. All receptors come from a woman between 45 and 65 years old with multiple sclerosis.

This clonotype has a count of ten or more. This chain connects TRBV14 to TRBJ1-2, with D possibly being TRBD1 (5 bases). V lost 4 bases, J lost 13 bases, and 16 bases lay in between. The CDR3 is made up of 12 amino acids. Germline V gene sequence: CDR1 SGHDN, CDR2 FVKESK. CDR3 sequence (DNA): TGTGCCAGCAGCCCTTTGGGGGTATTTGCCACCTTC. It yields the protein CASSPLGVFATF.

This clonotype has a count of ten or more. The CDR3 sequence is CASSFTGADTQYF. Written as DNA, the CDR3 is TGTGCCAGCAGCTTTACAGGGGCAGATACGCAGTATTTT. This chain joins TRBV5-5 and TRBJ2-3; 7 bases map to TRBD1. Germline lookup yields CDR1 SGHKS and CDR2 YYEKEE (reference sequence). This CDR3 has 13 amino acids. V shed 2 bases, J shed 4 bases, and the junction held 1 base outside the gene matches.